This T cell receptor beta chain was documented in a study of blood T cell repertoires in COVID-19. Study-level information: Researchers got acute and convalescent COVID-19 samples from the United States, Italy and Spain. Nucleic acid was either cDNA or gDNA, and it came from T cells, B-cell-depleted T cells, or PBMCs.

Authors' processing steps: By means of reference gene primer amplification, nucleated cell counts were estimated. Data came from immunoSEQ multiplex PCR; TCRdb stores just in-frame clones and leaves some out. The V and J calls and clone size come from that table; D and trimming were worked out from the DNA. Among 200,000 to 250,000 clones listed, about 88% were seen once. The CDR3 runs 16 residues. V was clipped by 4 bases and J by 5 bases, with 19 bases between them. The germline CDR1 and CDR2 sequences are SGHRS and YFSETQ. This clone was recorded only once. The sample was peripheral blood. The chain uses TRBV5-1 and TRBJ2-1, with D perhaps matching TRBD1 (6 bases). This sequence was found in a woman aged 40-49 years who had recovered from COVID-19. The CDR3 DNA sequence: TGCGCCAGCAGCCTCATACAGGGCTTCACCCACAATGAGCAGTTCTTC. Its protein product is CASSLIQGFTHNEQFF.